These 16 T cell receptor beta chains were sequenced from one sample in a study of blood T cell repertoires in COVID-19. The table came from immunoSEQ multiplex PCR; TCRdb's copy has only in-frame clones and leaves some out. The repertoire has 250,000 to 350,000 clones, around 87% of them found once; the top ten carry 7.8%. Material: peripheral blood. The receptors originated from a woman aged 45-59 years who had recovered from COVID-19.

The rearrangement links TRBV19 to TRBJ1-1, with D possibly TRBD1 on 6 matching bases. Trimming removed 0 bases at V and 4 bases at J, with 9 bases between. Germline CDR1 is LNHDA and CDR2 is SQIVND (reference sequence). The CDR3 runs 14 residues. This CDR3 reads CASSIDQGGTEAFF. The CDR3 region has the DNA TGTGCCAGTAGTATAGATCAAGGGGGCACTGAAGCTTTCTTT.

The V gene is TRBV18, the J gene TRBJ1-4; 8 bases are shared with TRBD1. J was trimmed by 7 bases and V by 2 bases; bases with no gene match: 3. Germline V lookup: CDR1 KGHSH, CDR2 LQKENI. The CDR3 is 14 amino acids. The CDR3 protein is CASSPGRGREKLFF. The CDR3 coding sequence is TGTGCCAGCTCACCAGGCAGGGGGCGTGAAAAACTGTTTTTT.

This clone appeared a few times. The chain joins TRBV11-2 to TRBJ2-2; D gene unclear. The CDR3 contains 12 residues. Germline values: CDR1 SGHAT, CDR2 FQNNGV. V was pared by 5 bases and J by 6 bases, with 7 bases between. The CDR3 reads CASSLQSGELFF. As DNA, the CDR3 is TGTGCCAGCAGCCTCCAGTCCGGGGAGCTGTTTTTT.

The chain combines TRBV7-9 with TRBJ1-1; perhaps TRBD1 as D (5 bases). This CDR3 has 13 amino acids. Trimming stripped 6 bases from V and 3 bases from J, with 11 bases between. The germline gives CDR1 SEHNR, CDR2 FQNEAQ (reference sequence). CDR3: CASSGGAHTEAFF. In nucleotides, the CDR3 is TGTGCCAGCAGTGGTGGGGCTCACACTGAAGCTTTCTTT.

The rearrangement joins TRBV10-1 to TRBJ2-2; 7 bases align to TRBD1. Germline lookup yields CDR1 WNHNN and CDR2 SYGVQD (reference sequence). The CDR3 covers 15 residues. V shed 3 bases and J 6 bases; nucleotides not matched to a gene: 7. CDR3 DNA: TGCGCCAGCAGTGAAGCCAGGGGGAAGTCCGGGGAGCTGTTTTTT. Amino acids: CASSEARGKSGELFF.

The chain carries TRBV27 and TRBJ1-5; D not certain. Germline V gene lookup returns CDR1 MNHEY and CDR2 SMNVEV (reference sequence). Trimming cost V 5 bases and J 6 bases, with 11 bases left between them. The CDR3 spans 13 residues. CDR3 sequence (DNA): TGTGCCAGCAGTCCCCTACTATCTCAGCCCCAGCATTTT. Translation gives CASSPLLSQPQHF.

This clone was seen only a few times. CDR3 sequence (DNA): TGTGCCACCGGAGGGACAGGGGTTAACACCATATATTTT. Residues: CATGGTGVNTIYF. This chain uses TRBV19 with TRBJ1-3; 10 positions agree with TRBD1. Germline lookup yields CDR1 LNHDA and CDR2 SQIVND (reference sequence). V trimming: 10 bases; J trimming: 7 bases; junction bases outside the gene matches: 7. The CDR3 loop spans 13 amino acids.

Written as DNA, the CDR3 is TGTGCCAGCAGCCTGTGGACAGAGGAAGCTAAGCAGTACTTC. Translation gives CASSLWTEEAKQYF. The genes are TRBV6-2 or TRBV6-3 and TRBJ2-7, with D maybe TRBD1 (6 bases). CDR3 length equals 14 residues. V was trimmed by 6 bases and J by 8 bases, leaving 20 bases between them. The germline V gene has CDR1 MNHEY and CDR2 SVGEGT.

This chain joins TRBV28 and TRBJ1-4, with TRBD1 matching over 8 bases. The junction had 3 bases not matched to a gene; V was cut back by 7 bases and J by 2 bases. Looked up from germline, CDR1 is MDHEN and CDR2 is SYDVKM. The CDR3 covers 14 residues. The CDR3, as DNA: TGTGCCAGCACTCAGGGGGCTACTAATGAAAAACTGTTTTTT. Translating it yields CASTQGATNEKLFF.

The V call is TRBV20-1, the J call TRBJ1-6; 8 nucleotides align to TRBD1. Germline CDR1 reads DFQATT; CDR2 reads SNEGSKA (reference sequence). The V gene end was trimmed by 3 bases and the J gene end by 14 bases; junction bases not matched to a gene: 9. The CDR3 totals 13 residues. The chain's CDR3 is CSASGQGTRTLHF. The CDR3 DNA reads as TGCAGTGCTAGTGGACAGGGCACCAGGACCCTCCACTTT.

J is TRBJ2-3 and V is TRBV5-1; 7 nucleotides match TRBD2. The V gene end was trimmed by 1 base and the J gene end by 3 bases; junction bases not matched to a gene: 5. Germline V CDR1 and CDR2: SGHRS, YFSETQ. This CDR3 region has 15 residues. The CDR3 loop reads CASSLWDGGTDTQYF. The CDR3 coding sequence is TGCGCCAGCAGCTTGTGGGACGGGGGGACAGATACGCAGTATTTT.

The DNA for the CDR3 is TGCGCCAGCCGGCCATCGGAGGACTATGGCTACACCTTC. Amino acid sequence: CASRPSEDYGYTF. The chain joins TRBV4-3 to TRBJ1-2, with D uncertain. The germline CDR1 and CDR2 sequences are LGHNA and YSLEER. This CDR3 has 13 residues. Trimming removed 8 bases from V and 3 bases from J, with 13 bases in between.

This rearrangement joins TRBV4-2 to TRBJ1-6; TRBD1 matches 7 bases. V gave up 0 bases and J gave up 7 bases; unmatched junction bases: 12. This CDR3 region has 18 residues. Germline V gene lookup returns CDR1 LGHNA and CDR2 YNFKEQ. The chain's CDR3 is CASSQDPSRTGPNSPLHF. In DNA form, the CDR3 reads TGTGCCAGCAGCCAAGATCCCTCCAGGACAGGACCGAATTCACCCCTCCACTTT.

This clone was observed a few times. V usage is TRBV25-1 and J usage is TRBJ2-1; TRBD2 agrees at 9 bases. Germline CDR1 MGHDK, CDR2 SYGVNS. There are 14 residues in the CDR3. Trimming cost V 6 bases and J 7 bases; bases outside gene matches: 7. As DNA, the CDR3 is TGTGCCAGCAGCCGGGGACTAGCTATAAATGAGCAGTTCTTC. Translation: CASSRGLAINEQFF. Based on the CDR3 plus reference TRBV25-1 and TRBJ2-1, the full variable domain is EADIYQTPRYLVIGTGKKITLECSQTMGHDKMYWYQQDPGMELHLIHYSYGVNSTEKGDLSSESTVSRIRTEHFPLTLESARPSHTSQYLCASSRGLAINEQFFGPGTRLTVL.

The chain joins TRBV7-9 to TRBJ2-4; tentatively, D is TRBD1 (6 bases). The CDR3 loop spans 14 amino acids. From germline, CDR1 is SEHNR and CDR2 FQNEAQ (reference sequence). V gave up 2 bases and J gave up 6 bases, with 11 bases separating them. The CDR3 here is CASSLTRGSNIQYF. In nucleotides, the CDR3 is TGTGCCAGCAGCTTAACGAGGGGGTCAAACATTCAGTACTTC. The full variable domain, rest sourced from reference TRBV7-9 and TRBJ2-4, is DTGVSQNPRHKITKRGQNVTFRCDPISEHNRLYWYRQTLGQGPEFLTYFQNEAQLEKSRLLSDRFSAERPKGSFSTLEIQRTEQGDSAMYLCASSLTRGSNIQYFGAGTRLSVL.

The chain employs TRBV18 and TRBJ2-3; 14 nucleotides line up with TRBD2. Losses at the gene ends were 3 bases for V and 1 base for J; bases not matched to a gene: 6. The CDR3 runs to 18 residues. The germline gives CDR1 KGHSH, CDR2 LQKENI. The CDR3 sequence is CASSPGLAGELGTDTQYF. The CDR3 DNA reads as TGTGCCAGCTCACCGGGACTAGCGGGAGAGCTGGGCACAGATACGCAGTATTTT. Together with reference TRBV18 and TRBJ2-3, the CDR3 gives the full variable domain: NAGVMQNPRHLVRRRGQEARLRCSPMKGHSHVYWYRQLPEEGLKFMVYLQKENIIDESGMPKERFSAEFPKEGPSILRIQQVVRGDSAAYFCASSPGLAGELGTDTQYFGPGTRLTVL.